The source of this T cell receptor (beta chain) is a study of blood T cell repertoires in COVID-19. In the study overall: Collection of acute and convalescent COVID-19 samples took place in the United States, Italy and Spain. From T cells, B-cell-depleted T cells, or PBMCs came the material, which was cDNA or gDNA.

Germline CDR1 and CDR2: SGHRS and YFSETQ. J was trimmed by 0 bases and V by 4 bases; bases with no gene match: 6. This CDR3 is built from 15 residues. Original handling: Estimation of nucleated cell counts relied on the amplification of reference gene primers. The protocol was immunoSEQ multiplex PCR, while the TCRdb copy is restricted to in-frame clones and leaves out a portion. V and J calls and clone size are as listed in that table; D and trimming were resolved from the DNA. The sample carries 100,000 or so clones, roughly four fifths recorded once. The receptor was isolated from a human donor in a cohort sampled during active COVID-19. Sequencing was carried out using peripheral blood. The chain employs TRBV5-1 and TRBJ1-2; TRBD1 aligns across 7 bases. CDR3 sequence (DNA): TGCGCCAGCAGCACCACAGGGGTACCTAACTATGGCTACACCTTC. It specifies CASSTTGVPNYGYTF.